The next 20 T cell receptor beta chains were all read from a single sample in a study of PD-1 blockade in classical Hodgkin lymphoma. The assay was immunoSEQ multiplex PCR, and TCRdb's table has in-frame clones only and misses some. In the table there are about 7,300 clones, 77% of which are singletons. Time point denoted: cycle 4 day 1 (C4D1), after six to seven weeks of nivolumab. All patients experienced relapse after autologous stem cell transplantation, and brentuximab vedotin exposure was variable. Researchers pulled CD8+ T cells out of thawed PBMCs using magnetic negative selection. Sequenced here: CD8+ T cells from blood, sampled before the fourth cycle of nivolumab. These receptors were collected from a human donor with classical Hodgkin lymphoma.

The CDR3 nucleotides read TGCGCCAGCAGCGCCACCCCTGGGGATTCACCCCTCCACTTT. Its protein product is CASSATPGDSPLHF. The chain carries TRBV5-1 and TRBJ1-6; D is unresolved. This CDR3 comprises 14 residues. V lost 4 bases and J lost 8, with 13 bases in between. Germline lookup yields CDR1 SGHRS and CDR2 YFSETQ.

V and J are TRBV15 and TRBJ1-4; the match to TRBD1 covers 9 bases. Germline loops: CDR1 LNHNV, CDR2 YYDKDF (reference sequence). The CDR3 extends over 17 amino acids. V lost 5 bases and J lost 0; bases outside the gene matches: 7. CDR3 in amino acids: CATSSRGQGATNEKLFF. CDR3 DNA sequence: TGTGCCACCAGCTCCCGGGGACAGGGTGCAACTAATGAAAAACTGTTTTTT.

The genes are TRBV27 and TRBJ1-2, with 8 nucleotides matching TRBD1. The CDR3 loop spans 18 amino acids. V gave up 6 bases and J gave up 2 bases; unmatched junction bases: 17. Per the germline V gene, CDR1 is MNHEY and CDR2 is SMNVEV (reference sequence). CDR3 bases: TGTGCCAGCAGCTTTACACGGCACCCGGGACAGGAGAACTATGGCTACACCTTC. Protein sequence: CASSFTRHPGQENYGYTF.

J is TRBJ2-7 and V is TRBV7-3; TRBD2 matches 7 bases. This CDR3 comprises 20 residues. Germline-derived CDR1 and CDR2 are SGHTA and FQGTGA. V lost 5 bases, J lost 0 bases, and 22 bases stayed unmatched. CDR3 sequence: CASSQHTALGRALSSYEQYF. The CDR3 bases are TGTGCCAGCAGCCAACATACAGCGTTGGGGAGGGCCTTAAGCTCCTACGAGCAGTACTTC.

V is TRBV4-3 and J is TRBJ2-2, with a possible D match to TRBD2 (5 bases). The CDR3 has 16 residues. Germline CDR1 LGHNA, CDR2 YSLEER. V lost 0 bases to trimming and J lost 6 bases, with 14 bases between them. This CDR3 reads CASSQEILGGAGELFF. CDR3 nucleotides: TGCGCCAGCAGCCAAGAAATACTAGGAGGAGCCGGGGAGCTGTTTTTT.

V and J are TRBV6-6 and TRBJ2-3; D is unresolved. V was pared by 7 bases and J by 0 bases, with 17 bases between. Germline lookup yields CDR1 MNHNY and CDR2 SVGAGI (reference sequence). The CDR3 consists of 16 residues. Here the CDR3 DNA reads TGTGCCAGCAACCCAACGACTGACACTAGCACAGATACGCAGTATTTT. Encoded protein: CASNPTTDTSTDTQYF.

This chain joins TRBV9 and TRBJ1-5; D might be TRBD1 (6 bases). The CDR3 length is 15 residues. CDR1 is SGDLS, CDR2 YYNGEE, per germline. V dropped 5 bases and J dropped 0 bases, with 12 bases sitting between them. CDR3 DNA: TGTGCCAGCAGTCCAGGGGCCTATAGCAATCAGCCCCAGCATTTT. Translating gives CASSPGAYSNQPQHF.

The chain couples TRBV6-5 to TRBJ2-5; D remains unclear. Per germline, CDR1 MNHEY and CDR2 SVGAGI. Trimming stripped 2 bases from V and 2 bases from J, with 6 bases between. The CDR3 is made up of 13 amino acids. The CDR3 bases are TGTGCCAGCAGTTACCATGTTCAAGAGACCCAGTACTTC. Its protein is CASSYHVQETQYF.

CDR3 in DNA: TGTGCCAGTAGTATGGGTTCGAGCTCCTACAATGAGCAGTTCTTC. Translated, it gives CASSMGSSSYNEQFF. V is TRBV19 and J is TRBJ2-1; D unclear. Germline V gives CDR1 LNHDA, CDR2 SQIVND (reference sequence). V shed 3 bases and J shed 0 bases, with 9 bases lying between them. The CDR3 extends over 15 amino acids.

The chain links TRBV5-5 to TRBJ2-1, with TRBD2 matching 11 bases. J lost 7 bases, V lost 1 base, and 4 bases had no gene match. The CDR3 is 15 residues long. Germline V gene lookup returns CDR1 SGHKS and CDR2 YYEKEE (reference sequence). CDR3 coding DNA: TGTGCCAGCAGCTTGTTGACTAGCGGGATTAATGAGCAGTTCTTC. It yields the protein CASSLLTSGINEQFF.

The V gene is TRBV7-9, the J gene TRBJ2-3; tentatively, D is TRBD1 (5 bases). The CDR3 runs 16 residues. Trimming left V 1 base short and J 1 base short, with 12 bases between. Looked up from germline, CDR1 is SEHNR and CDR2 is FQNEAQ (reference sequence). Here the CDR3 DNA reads TGTGCCAGCAGCTTAGGGGGCAGGGTGGGCACAGATACGCAGTATTTT. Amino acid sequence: CASSLGGRVGTDTQYF.

This CDR3 reads CASSFLRGADRAGNTIYF. Written as DNA, the CDR3 is TGTGCCAGCAGCTTCCTCAGAGGCGCGGACAGGGCAGGAAACACCATATATTTT. The chain carries TRBV7-9 and TRBJ1-3, with 8 bases identical to TRBD1. The CDR3 is 18 amino acids. CDR1 and CDR2 from the germline V gene are SEHNR and FQNEAQ (reference sequence). Trimming cost V 3 bases and J 4 bases; bases outside gene matches: 14. Together with reference TRBV7-9 and TRBJ1-3, the CDR3 gives the full variable domain: DTGVSQNPRHKITKRGQNVTFRCDPISEHNRLYWYRQTLGQGPEFLTYFQNEAQLEKSRLLSDRFSAERPKGSFSTLEIQRTEQGDSAMYLCASSFLRGADRAGNTIYFGEGSWLTVV.

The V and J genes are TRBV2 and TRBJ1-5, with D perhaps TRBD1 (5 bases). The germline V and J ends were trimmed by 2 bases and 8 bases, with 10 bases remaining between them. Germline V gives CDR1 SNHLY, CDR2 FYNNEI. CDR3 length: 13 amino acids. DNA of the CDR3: TGTGCCAGCAGTGAAAGGGGCTTGAAGCCCCAGCATTTT. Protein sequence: CASSERGLKPQHF.

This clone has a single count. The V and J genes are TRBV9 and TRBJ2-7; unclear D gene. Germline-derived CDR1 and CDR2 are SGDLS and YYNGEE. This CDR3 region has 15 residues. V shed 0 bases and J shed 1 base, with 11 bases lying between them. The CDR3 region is CASSVDLGGSYEQYF. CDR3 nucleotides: TGTGCCAGCAGCGTAGATCTGGGTGGTTCCTACGAGCAGTACTTC.

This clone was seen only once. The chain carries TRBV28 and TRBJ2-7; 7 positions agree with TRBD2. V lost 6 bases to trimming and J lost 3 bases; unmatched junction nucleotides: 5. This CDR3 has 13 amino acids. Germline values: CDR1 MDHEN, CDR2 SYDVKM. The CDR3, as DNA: TGTGCCAGCAGCGGGGACTATTTCTACGAGCAGTACTTC. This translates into CASSGDYFYEQYF.

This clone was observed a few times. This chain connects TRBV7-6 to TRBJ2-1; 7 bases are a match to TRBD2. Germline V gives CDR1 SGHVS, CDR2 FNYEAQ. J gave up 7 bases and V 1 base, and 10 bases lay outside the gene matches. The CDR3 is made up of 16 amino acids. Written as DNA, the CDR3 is TGTGCCAGCAGCTTAGACTGGCAGGGAGGGGAAAATGAGCAGTTCTTC. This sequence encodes CASSLDWQGGENEQFF.

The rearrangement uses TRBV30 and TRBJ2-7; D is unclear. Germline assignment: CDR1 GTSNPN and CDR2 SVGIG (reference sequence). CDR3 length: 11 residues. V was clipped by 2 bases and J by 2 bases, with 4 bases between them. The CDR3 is CAWSLAYEQYF. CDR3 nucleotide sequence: TGTGCCTGGAGTCTAGCCTACGAGCAGTACTTC. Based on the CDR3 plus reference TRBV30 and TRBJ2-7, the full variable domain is SQTIHQWPATLVQPVGSPLSLECTVEGTSNPNLYWYRQAAGRGLQLLFYSVGIGQISSEVPQNLSASRPQDRQFILSSKKLLLSDSGFYLCAWSLAYEQYFGPGTRLTVT.

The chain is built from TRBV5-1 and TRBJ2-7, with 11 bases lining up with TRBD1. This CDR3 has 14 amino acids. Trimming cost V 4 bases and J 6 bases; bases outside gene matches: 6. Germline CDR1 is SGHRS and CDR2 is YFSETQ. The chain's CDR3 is CASSPGQGGLEQYF. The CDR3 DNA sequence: TGCGCCAGCAGCCCGGGACAGGGGGGGCTCGAGCAGTACTTC. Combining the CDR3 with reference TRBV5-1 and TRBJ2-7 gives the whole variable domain KAGVTQTPRYLIKTRGQQVTLSCSPISGHRSVSWYQQTPGQGLQFLFEYFSETQRNKGNFPGRFSGRQFSNSRSEMNVSTLELGDSALYLCASSPGQGGLEQYFGPGTRLTVT.

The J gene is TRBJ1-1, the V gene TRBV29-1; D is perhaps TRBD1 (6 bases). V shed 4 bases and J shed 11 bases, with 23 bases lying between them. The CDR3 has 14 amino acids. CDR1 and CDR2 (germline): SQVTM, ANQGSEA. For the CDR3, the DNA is TGCAGCGTTGGTGATGCAGGGGCGCCTGGGGGGGCTTTCTTT. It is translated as CSVGDAGAPGGAFF.

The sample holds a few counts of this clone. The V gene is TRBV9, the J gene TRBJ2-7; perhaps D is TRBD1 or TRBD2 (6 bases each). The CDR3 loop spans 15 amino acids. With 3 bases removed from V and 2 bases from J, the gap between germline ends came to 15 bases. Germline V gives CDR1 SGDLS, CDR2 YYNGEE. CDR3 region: CASSGGAGLPYEQYF. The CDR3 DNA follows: TGTGCCAGCAGCGGGGGGGCAGGTCTCCCCTACGAGCAGTACTTC.